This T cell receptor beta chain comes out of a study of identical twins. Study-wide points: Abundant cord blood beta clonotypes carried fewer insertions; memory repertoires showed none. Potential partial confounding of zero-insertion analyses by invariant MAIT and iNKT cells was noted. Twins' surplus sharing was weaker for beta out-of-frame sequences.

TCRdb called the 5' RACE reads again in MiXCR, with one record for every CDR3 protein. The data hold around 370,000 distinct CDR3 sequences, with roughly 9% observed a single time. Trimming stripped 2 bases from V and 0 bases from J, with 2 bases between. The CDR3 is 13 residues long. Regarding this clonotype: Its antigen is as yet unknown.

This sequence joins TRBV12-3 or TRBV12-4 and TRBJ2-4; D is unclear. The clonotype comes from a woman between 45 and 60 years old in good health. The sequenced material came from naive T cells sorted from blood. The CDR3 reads CASSLLAKNIQYF. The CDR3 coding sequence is TGTGCCAGCAGTTTACTAGCCAAAAACATTCAGTACTTC.